One and the same sample provided the 19 T cell receptor beta chains below, sequenced in a study of technical replicates of blood from a few donors. Using immunoSEQ multiplex PCR, the repertoire was profiled, and TCRdb retains in-frame clones only, with some absent. The table has nearly 95,000 clones, less than 96% seen once. Sequencing input: T cells isolated from PBMCs. The source of these receptors is a human donor in good health.

The rearrangement joins TRBV5-6 to TRBJ1-4; 10 nucleotides agree with TRBD1. Germline CDR1 is SGHDT and CDR2 is YYEEEE. Germline trimming cut 2 bases from V and 6 bases from J; bases unmatched to any gene: 1. There are 14 residues in the CDR3. CDR3 bases: TGTGCCAGCAGCTTCGGGACAGGGGATGAAAAACTGTTTTTT. Amino acid sequence: CASSFGTGDEKLFF.

The genes are TRBV14 and TRBJ1-1; D gene uncertain. Deletions cut 0 bases from V and 5 bases from J, with 10 bases between. The CDR3 spans 14 residues. The germline V gene has CDR1 SGHDN and CDR2 FVKESK. CDR3 nucleotide sequence: TGTGCCAGCAGCCAAGAAGCCAGGTGGACTGAAGCTTTCTTT. This sequence encodes CASSQEARWTEAFF.

V and J are TRBV10-3 and TRBJ1-3, with D tentatively TRBD1 (6 bases). Germline V gene lookup returns CDR1 ENHRY and CDR2 SYGVKD. V lost 10 bases to trimming and J lost 0 bases, with 13 bases between them. The length of the CDR3 is 14 residues. As DNA, the CDR3 is TGTGCCACCACATTAGGGGGCTCTGGAAACACCATATATTTT. Translation gives CATTLGGSGNTIYF.

The chain combines TRBV13 with TRBJ1-4, with D perhaps matching TRBD1 (5 bases). Trimming removed 3 bases at V and 8 bases at J, with 10 bases between. The CDR3 contains 13 residues. CDR1 PRHDT and CDR2 FYEKMQ come from the germline V gene (reference sequence). CDR3: CASSFQGTEKLFF. The DNA of the CDR3 is TGTGCCAGCAGCTTCCAGGGAACAGAAAAACTGTTTTTT. Based on the CDR3 plus reference TRBV13 and TRBJ1-4, the full variable domain is AAGVIQSPRHLIKEKRETATLKCYPIPRHDTVYWYQQGPGQDPQFLISFYEKMQSDKGSIPDRFSAQQFSDYHSELNMSSLELGDSALYFCASSFQGTEKLFFGSGTQLSVL.

The rearrangement joins TRBV19 to TRBJ1-5; tentative D call: TRBD1 (5 bases). Trimming shortened V by 3 bases and J by 6 bases, and 9 bases separated the two germline ends. CDR1 LNHDA and CDR2 SQIVND come from the germline V gene (reference sequence). CDR3 length equals 13 residues. The CDR3 DNA is TGTGCCAGTAGTATTAAGGGGCCTCAGCCCCAGCATTTT. Its translation is CASSIKGPQPQHF.

The chain recombines TRBV6-5 with TRBJ2-7, with D possibly matching TRBD1 (6 bases). The germline gives CDR1 MNHEY, CDR2 SVGAGI. The CDR3 is made up of 14 amino acids. Deletions cut 8 bases from V and 0 bases from J, with 14 bases between. The CDR3 spells CASVSGTLSYEQYF. The DNA for the CDR3 is TGTGCCAGCGTGTCAGGGACACTCTCCTACGAGCAGTACTTC.

This clone was seen more than once but under ten times. The rearrangement joins TRBV5-6 to TRBJ2-5; D remains ambiguous. CDR1 and CDR2 (germline): SGHDT, YYEEEE. The CDR3 totals 13 residues. Trimming took off 4 bases at V and 1 base at J, with 8 bases between the two ends. The CDR3 nucleotides read TGTGCCAGCAGCGGGCTGATCCAAGAGACCCAGTACTTC. It specifies CASSGLIQETQYF.

The V and J genes are TRBV7-6 and TRBJ2-5; unclear D gene. The CDR3 is made up of 12 amino acids. The germline V and J ends were trimmed by 2 bases and 3 bases, with 4 bases remaining between them. Germline V lookup: CDR1 SGHVS, CDR2 FNYEAQ. CDR3 sequence reads: CASSLREETQYF. CDR3 in DNA: TGTGCCAGCAGCTTACGTGAAGAGACCCAGTACTTC.

This rearrangement joins TRBV5-6 to TRBJ2-3, with TRBD2 identical over 10 bases. CDR3 size: 16 residues. Germline V lookup: CDR1 SGHDT, CDR2 YYEEEE. V was clipped by 4 bases and J by 3 bases; unmatched bases: 8. The CDR3: CASSEGTSVTTDTQYF. As DNA, the CDR3 is TGTGCCAGCAGCGAAGGGACTAGCGTTACGACAGATACGCAGTATTTT.

This rearrangement joins TRBV6-5 to TRBJ2-7; TRBD2 aligns across 7 bases. J was trimmed by 1 base and V by 0 bases; bases with no gene match: 3. This CDR3 has 15 residues. The V gene's germline CDR1 is MNHEY and CDR2 SVGAGI. As DNA, the CDR3 is TGTGCCAGCAGTTACTCGGGGCGGGGGTCCTACGAGCAGTACTTC. It codes for CASSYSGRGSYEQYF.

This chain joins TRBV19 and TRBJ2-7, with TRBD2 matching over 7 bases. CDR1 is LNHDA and CDR2 is SQIVND in the germline V gene (reference sequence). This CDR3 contains 15 residues. Trimming took 1 base from V and 2 from J; bases not matched to a gene: 5. Here the CDR3 reads CASSIGPSGTYEQYF. The CDR3 bases are TGTGCCAGTAGTATAGGACCTAGCGGAACCTACGAGCAGTACTTC.

The chain employs TRBV4-1 and TRBJ2-5; perhaps TRBD1 as D (5 bases). V was cut by 1 base and J by 1 base, with 10 bases left in between. This CDR3 is built from 15 residues. The germline CDR1 and CDR2 sequences are MGHRA and YSYEKL. CDR3 region: CASSQVAGRQETQYF. The CDR3 DNA is TGCGCCAGCAGCCAAGTTGCAGGGCGCCAAGAGACCCAGTACTTC.

V is TRBV6-1 and J is TRBJ2-7; D ambiguous. Germline values: CDR1 MNHNS, CDR2 SASEGT. The CDR3 loop spans 13 amino acids. V lost 0 bases and J lost 4, with 7 bases in between. The CDR3 here is CASSEAPLYEQYF. As DNA, the CDR3 is TGTGCCAGCAGTGAAGCTCCTCTGTACGAGCAGTACTTC.

The chain recombines TRBV6-1 with TRBJ2-1; 10 bases match TRBD2. CDR1 MNHNS and CDR2 SASEGT come from the germline V gene. Trimming took 7 bases from V and 2 from J; bases not matched to a gene: 5. This CDR3 comprises 15 residues. The CDR3 region is CASTVGTSAYNEQFF. In DNA, the CDR3 is TGTGCCAGCACGGTTGGGACTAGCGCCTACAATGAGCAGTTCTTC.

This clone appeared once. The chain is built from TRBV27 and TRBJ2-1; TRBD2 agrees at 7 bases. From germline, CDR1 is MNHEY and CDR2 SMNVEV (reference sequence). The CDR3 is 13 residues long. After removal of 6 bases from V and 5 bases from J, the junction contained 4 bases not matched to a gene. This CDR3 is CASRASGDNEQFF. The CDR3 nucleotides read TGTGCCAGCAGGGCTAGCGGAGACAATGAGCAGTTCTTC.

The chain couples TRBV6-6 to TRBJ2-7; 8 bases agree with TRBD1. The CDR3 is 15 amino acids. CDR1 is MNHNY and CDR2 is SVGAGI in the germline V gene (reference sequence). V trimming: 6 bases; J trimming: 0 bases; junction bases outside the gene matches: 7. The CDR3 bases are TGTGCCAGCAGCTTGGCGGGACAGGTCTCCTACGAGCAGTACTTC. It is translated as CASSLAGQVSYEQYF.

V usage is TRBV12-2 and J usage is TRBJ2-7; the table names TRBD1, a call not compared with the DNA. TRBV12-2 is recorded as a pseudogene. The CDR3 is 13 residues long. This CDR3 is CASRRGRRYEQYF. CDR3 DNA: TGTGCAAGTCGCAGGGGGAGAAGGTACGAGCAGTACTTC.

The chain joins TRBV5-1 to TRBJ1-2; TRBD1 agrees at 7 bases. The V gene end was trimmed by 4 bases and the J gene end by 3 bases; junction bases not matched to a gene: 6. The germline CDR1 and CDR2 sequences are SGHRS and YFSETQ. The CDR3 sequence is 14 residues long. In DNA, the CDR3 is TGCGCCAGCAGCATTTGGGACAGTTACTATGGCTACACCTTC. Amino acid sequence: CASSIWDSYYGYTF.

This clone was picked up a small number of times. The chain links TRBV20-1 to TRBJ1-5; D may be TRBD1 (5 bases). Per germline, CDR1 DFQATT and CDR2 SNEGSKA (reference sequence). The germline V and J ends were trimmed by 2 bases and 13 bases, with 9 bases remaining between them. The CDR3 consists of 10 residues. CDR3 region: CSARIDSQHF. Here the CDR3 DNA reads TGCAGTGCTAGAATAGACAGTCAGCATTTT.